This T cell receptor beta chain is from a study of shared clonotypes between healthy human individuals. Overall study findings and caveats: Shared clonotypes: about 5.3% naive CD4, roughly 3.5% naive CD8, 2.3% memory CD4, 0.4% memory CD8. Non-shared clonotypes had lower generation probabilities than clonotypes shared by all four sorted-subset donors.

Between the trimmed V and J ends, which lost 0 bases and 5 bases, there was a span of 11 bases. This CDR3 has 14 residues. The germline gives CDR1 ENHRY, CDR2 SYGVKD. Profiled with immunoSEQ multiplex PCR; TCRdb holds only in-frame clones, not every one. The data hold some 690,000 clones, with about 90% observed a single time. In its sample, this clone was seen once. What it binds is unknown. The study drew all its donors from Caucasian adults living in Nashville, Tennessee. The sample was memory CD8+ T cells from PBMCs. The subset denotes: CD45RO+ cells pooled with CCR7-negative TemRA cells. This receptor was identified in a man aged 18-30 years in good health. Some clones in this sample may be carry-over from other donors' samples. The chain carries TRBV10-3 and TRBJ2-7; D call uncertain. This chain's CDR3 is CAISESPGIDEQYF. In DNA form, the CDR3 reads TGTGCCATCAGTGAGTCCCCCGGAATAGACGAGCAGTACTTC.